Sequencing of this T cell receptor (beta chain) was carried out in a study of Ad26.COV2.S vaccination and SARS-CoV-2 variants. Whole-study results and caveats: Vaccine recipients had higher spike-specific TCR breadth than placebo recipients.

V lost 4 bases and J 6 bases, leaving 16 bases between the germline ends. Germline assignment: CDR1 ENHRY and CDR2 SYGVKD. The CDR3 loop spans 15 amino acids. TCRdb keeps only in-frame clones here, not all; method: immunoSEQ multiplex PCR. This table has approximately 350,000 clones, around 90% appearing once. For this clone: Its antigen remains unidentified.

The treatment: some 20 received Ad26.COV2.S at low or high dose, single or two shots; five or six received placebo; per-sample allocation not given. Sampling was done on day 63 after the first vaccine or placebo injection. Cohort 1b enrolled adults aged 18-55 years in Boston. The receptor's source is a person aged 18-60 years who received the Ad26.COV2.S COVID-19 vaccine or a placebo. The rearrangement joins TRBV10-3 to TRBJ1-5, with TRBD1 as a possible D gene (5 bases). Material: peripheral blood, obtained in a trial of Ad26.COV2.S vaccine versus placebo. CDR3 in DNA: TGTGCCATCAGTGCTGGGGGACGTTCGGGTCAGCCCCAGCATTTT. This codes for CAISAGGRSGQPQHF.